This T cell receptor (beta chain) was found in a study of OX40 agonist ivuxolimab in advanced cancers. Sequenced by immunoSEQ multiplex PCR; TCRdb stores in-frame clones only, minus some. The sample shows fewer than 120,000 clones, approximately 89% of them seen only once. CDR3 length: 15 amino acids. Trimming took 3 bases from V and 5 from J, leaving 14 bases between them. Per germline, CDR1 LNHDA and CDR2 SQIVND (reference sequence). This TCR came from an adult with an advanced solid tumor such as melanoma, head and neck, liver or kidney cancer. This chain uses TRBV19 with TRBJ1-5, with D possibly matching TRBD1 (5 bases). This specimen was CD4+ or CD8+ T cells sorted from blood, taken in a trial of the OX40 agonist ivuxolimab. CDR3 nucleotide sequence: TGTGCCAGTAGTATTCGATCGGGGACGGATCAGCCCCAGCATTTT. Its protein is CASSIRSGTDQPQHF. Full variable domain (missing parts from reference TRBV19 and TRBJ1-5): DGGITQSPKYLFRKEGQNVTLSCEQNLNHDAMYWYRQDPGQGLRLIYYSQIVNDFQKGDIAEGYSVSREKKESFPLTVTSAQKNPTAFYLCASSIRSGTDQPQHFGDGTRLSIL.